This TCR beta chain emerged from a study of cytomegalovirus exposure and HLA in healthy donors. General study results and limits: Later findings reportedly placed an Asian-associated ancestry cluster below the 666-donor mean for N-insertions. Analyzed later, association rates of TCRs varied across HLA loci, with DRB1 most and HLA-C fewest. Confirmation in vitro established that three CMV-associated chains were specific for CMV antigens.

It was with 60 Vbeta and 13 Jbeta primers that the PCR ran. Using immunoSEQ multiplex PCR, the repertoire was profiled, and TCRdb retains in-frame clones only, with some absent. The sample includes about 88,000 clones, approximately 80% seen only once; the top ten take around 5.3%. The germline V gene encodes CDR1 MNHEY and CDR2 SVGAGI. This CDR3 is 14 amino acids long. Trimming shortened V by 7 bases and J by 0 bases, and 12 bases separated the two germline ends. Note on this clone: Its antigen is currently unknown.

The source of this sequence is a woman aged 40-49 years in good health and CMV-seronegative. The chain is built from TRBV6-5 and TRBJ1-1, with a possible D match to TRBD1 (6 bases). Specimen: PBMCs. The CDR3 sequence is CASTRTVMNTEAFF. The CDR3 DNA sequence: TGTGCCAGCACCCGGACAGTTATGAACACTGAAGCTTTCTTT.